Shown below are 17 T cell receptor beta chains from a single sample sequenced in a study of CD8 T cells in Susac syndrome. cDNA came from approximately 0.5 to 1 ug RNA primed by random hexamers. TCRdb recomputed calls from the immunoSEQ multiplex PCR reads with MiXCR, one row per CDR3 protein. Here the sample spans about 190,000 distinct CDR3 sequences, roughly 90% being singletons. Sequencing was done on a sample of CD4+ T cells from PBMCs. Every receptor here comes from a human donor with Susac syndrome.

For this clonotype: An end of the junction does not agree with germline; a read error may underlie this. This sequence joins TRBV7-3 and TRBJ2-1; 7 bases are shared with TRBD1. CDR1 and CDR2 from the germline V gene are SGHTA and FQGTGA. There are 12 residues in the CDR3. For the CDR3, the DNA is TGTGCCAGCAGCTTAGGTGGGACAGAGCCGTTCTTC. This sequence encodes CASSLGGTEPFF. Filled out from reference TRBV7-3 and TRBJ2-1, the complete variable domain reads GAGVSQTPSNKVTEKGKYVELRCDPISGHTALYWYRQSLGQGPEFLIYFQGTGAADDSGLPNDRFFAVRPEGSVSTLKIQRTERGDSAVYLCASSLGGTEPFFGPGTRLTVL.

The rearrangement links TRBV19 to TRBJ2-1; 11 positions match TRBD1. The V gene's germline CDR1 is LNHDA and CDR2 SQIVND (reference sequence). This CDR3 spans 16 amino acids. V was pared by 5 bases and J by 9 bases, with 12 bases of the junction left unmatched. The CDR3 loop is CASSPWTGGRSSEQFF. CDR3 nucleotides: TGTGCCAGTAGTCCTTGGACAGGGGGCCGGTCTAGTGAGCAGTTCTTC.

The V call is TRBV20-1, the J call TRBJ1-4; the D is unclear. The CDR3 is 12 residues long. Trimming left V 2 bases short and J 12 bases short, with 13 bases between. Germline CDR1 is DFQATT and CDR2 is SNEGSKA (reference sequence). In DNA, the CDR3 is TGCAGTGCTAGAATCGGCGACGGGGAACTGTTTTTT. Protein sequence: CSARIGDGELFF.

The chain couples TRBV29-1 to TRBJ2-6, with D unresolved. V was clipped by 3 bases and J by 0 bases, with 6 bases between them. Looked up from germline, CDR1 is SQVTM and CDR2 is ANQGSEA. The CDR3 length is 14 residues. CDR3 amino acids: CSVDSGSGANVLTF. Written as DNA, the CDR3 is TGCAGCGTTGATTCGGGCTCTGGGGCCAACGTCCTGACTTTC.

This chain links TRBV25-1 with TRBJ2-3, with D unclear. Trimming took 6 bases from V and 0 from J, leaving 10 bases between them. Germline V gene lookup returns CDR1 MGHDK and CDR2 SYGVNS. The CDR3 extends over 14 amino acids. The CDR3 reads CASSPERSTDTQYF. The CDR3 DNA is TGTGCCAGCAGCCCGGAGCGTAGCACAGATACGCAGTATTTT. Variable domain in full (rest from reference TRBV25-1 and TRBJ2-3): EADIYQTPRYLVIGTGKKITLECSQTMGHDKMYWYQQDPGMELHLIHYSYGVNSTEKGDLSSESTVSRIRTEHFPLTLESARPSHTSQYLCASSPERSTDTQYFGPGTRLTVL.

The chain links TRBV7-9 to TRBJ2-5; TRBD1 matches at 7 bases. The CDR3 loop spans 15 amino acids. Looked up from germline, CDR1 is SEHNR and CDR2 is FQNEAQ (reference sequence). V shed 5 bases, J shed 4 bases, and the junction held 10 bases outside the gene matches. CDR3 sequence reads: CASSQQTGSRETQYF. The CDR3 coding sequence is TGTGCCAGCAGCCAACAGACAGGGAGTAGAGAGACCCAGTACTTC.

This clonotype was recorded once. The chain carries TRBV29-1 and TRBJ2-5; 12 bases align to TRBD2. CDR1 is SQVTM and CDR2 is ANQGSEA in the germline V gene. This CDR3 is 14 amino acids long. Trimming removed 6 bases from V and 2 bases from J; junction bases left unmatched: 4. The DNA of the CDR3 is TGCAGCGTCACGACTAGCGGGGGTCAAGAGACCCAGTACTTC. As protein: CSVTTSGGQETQYF.

On this clonotype: One junction end disagrees with the germline gene, perhaps due to a read error. CDR3 coding DNA: TGCAGCTTTGACGAAGGATTAAATACGCAGTATTTT. It yields the protein CSFDEGLNTQYF. The gene calls are TRBV29-1 and TRBJ2-3; D is ambiguous. There are 12 residues in the CDR3. Germline CDR1 and CDR2: SQVTM and ANQGSEA.

The chain has TRBV29-1 and TRBJ1-2; weak D call: TRBD1 (6 bases). V lost 7 bases to trimming and J lost 5 bases, with 11 bases between them. This CDR3 has 11 residues. From germline, CDR1 is SQVTM and CDR2 ANQGSEA. The CDR3 sequence is CSGEGGYGYTF. DNA for the CDR3: TGCAGCGGGGAGGGGGGGTATGGCTACACCTTC.

The chain is built from TRBV7-9 and TRBJ1-2; D gene uncertain. The V gene lost 4 bases and the J gene lost 4 bases, with 10 bases spanning the gap. The CDR3 covers 13 residues. The germline gives CDR1 SEHNR, CDR2 FQNEAQ (reference sequence). DNA of the CDR3: TGTGCCAGCAGCTCGAGGGTACTCTATGGCTACACCTTC. This translates into CASSSRVLYGYTF.

The rearrangement uses TRBV20-1 and TRBJ2-7; 9 positions match TRBD1. The length of the CDR3 is 17 residues. The V gene's germline CDR1 is DFQATT and CDR2 SNEGSKA (reference sequence). V was pared by 1 base and J by 6 bases, with 16 bases of the junction left unmatched. The CDR3 DNA reads TGCAGTGCTAGAGTACAGGGGGCGCCTAGTTTAGTTGGCGAGCAGTACTTC. The encoded protein is CSARVQGAPSLVGEQYF.

J is TRBJ1-2 and V is TRBV2, with 12 positions matching TRBD1. Per the germline V gene, CDR1 is SNHLY and CDR2 is FYNNEI. This CDR3 has 13 residues. V was clipped by 8 bases and J by 8 bases; unmatched bases: 6. In nucleotides, the CDR3 is TGTGCCAGCCTGGGACAGGGGGCTTTAGGCTACACCTTC. Encoded protein: CASLGQGALGYTF.

The chain uses TRBV9 and TRBJ2-2; tentative D call: TRBD2 (5 bases). Germline lookup yields CDR1 SGDLS and CDR2 YYNGEE. The CDR3 spans 13 residues. Trimming took off 4 bases at V and 6 bases at J, with 10 bases between the two ends. The CDR3 DNA is TGTGCCAGCAGCCTTTCAGCGGCCGGGGAGCTGTTTTTT. Translation: CASSLSAAGELFF. Together with reference TRBV9 and TRBJ2-2, the CDR3 gives the full variable domain: DSGVTQTPKHLITATGQRVTLRCSPRSGDLSVYWYQQSLDQGLQFLIQYYNGEERAKGNILERFSAQQFPDLHSELNLSSLELGDSALYFCASSLSAAGELFFGEGSRLTVL.

This chain connects TRBV18 to TRBJ1-1; perhaps TRBD1 as D (5 bases). Germline V gene sequence: CDR1 KGHSH, CDR2 LQKENI. V lost 3 bases, J lost 10 bases, and 18 bases lay in between. CDR3 length equals 14 residues. CDR3: CASSPYRSSEGAFF. CDR3 in DNA: TGTGCCAGCTCACCGTACAGGTCCTCCGAGGGAGCTTTCTTT.

This sequence joins TRBV10-2 and TRBJ2-5, with 13 bases matching TRBD2. In germline, CDR1 is WSHSY, CDR2 SAAADI. The V and J ends lost 6 bases and 5 bases, in that order; junction bases with no gene match: 3. The length of the CDR3 is 14 residues. CDR3 sequence (DNA): TGCGCCAGCAGACCGGGACTAGCGGGGGAGACCCAGTACTTC. It codes for CASRPGLAGETQYF.

The chain recombines TRBV19 with TRBJ1-2; perhaps TRBD1 as D (5 bases). There are 12 residues in the CDR3. Trimming removed 11 bases from V and 3 bases from J, with 13 bases in between. Germline assignment: CDR1 LNHDA and CDR2 SQIVND (reference sequence). CDR3 residues: CADRGDHYGYTF. As DNA, the CDR3 is TGTGCCGATAGAGGGGATCACTATGGCTACACCTTC.

This chain connects TRBV7-8 to TRBJ2-7, with 10 positions matching TRBD2. Unmatched junction bases numbered 15, after V lost 2 bases and J lost 2 bases. The CDR3 spans 19 residues. Germline assignment: CDR1 SGHVS and CDR2 FQNEAQ. The CDR3 is CASSLKSVGAGGPPYEQYF. The CDR3 bases are TGTGCCAGCAGCTTAAAGTCAGTTGGAGCGGGAGGGCCCCCCTACGAGCAGTACTTC.